This section outlines one TCR beta chain sequence together with its context. The target antigen is unknown. This specimen comes from a study of Ad26.COV2.S vaccination and SARS-CoV-2 variants. Study summary: A COV1001 Ad26.COV2.S trial-arm participant provided the sample. Into the muscle, Ad26.COV2.S was dosed once or twice, 56 days apart. General study points: Across vaccine and placebo recipients, the breadth of non-spike TCRs was similar. Total T cell responses were possibly underestimated by TCR breadth and depth analyses.

Treatment: 19 received Ad26.COV2.S at low or high dose, single or two shots; a few received placebo; per-sample allocation not given. Following the first vaccine or placebo injection, samples were taken on day 63. This CDR3 spans 18 amino acids. CDR1 is MDHEN, CDR2 SYDVKM, per germline. Trimming shortened V by 2 bases and J by 3 bases, and 22 bases separated the two germline ends. TCRdb's copy holds only in-frame clones and misses some; the assay was immunoSEQ multiplex PCR. The sample lists about 250,000 clones, 87% seen once, with under 3% in the top ten. The chain has TRBV28 and TRBJ1-2; no definite D call. Sequencing used peripheral blood, obtained in a trial of Ad26.COV2.S vaccine versus placebo. The TCR sequence derives from a person aged 18-65 years who received the Ad26.COV2.S COVID-19 vaccine or a placebo. In DNA form, the CDR3 reads TGTGCCAGCAGTTTAAGTCAGGCCGGCGCGATAAGGGACTATGGCTACACCTTC. Translated: CASSLSQAGAIRDYGYTF.